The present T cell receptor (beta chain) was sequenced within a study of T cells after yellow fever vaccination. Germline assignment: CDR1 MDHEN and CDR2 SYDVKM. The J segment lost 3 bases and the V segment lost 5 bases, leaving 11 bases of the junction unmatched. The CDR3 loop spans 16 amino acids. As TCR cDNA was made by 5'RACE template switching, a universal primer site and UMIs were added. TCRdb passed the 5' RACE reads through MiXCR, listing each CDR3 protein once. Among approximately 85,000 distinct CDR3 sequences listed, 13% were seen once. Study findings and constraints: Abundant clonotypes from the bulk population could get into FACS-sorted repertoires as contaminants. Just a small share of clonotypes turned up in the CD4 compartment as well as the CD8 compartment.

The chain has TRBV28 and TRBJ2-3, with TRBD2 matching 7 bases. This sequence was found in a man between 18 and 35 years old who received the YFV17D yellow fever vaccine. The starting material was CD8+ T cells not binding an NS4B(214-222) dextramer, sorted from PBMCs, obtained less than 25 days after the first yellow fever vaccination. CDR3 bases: TGTGCCAGCAGTACCTTTTCGCGGGGGTTAACAGATACGCAGTATTTT. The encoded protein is CASSTFSRGLTDTQYF.